This TCR beta chain is drawn from a study of T-cell reconstitution after alpha-beta-depleted transplantation in children. Study findings and constraints: Reportedly, roughly two months post-transplant, alpha-beta T cells arose from several hundred expanded graft clones. At the one-year point after transplant, T-cell counts and TCRbeta diversity were found to come mostly from T cells that had been newly produced.

This clonotype showed up just a few times. As yet, its antigen is unknown. Unique molecular identifiers were incorporated into the prepared TCRbeta library. TCRdb itself ran the PCR reads through MiXCR, one entry per CDR3 protein. The data hold hundreds of thousands of distinct CDR3 sequences, with roughly 15% observed a single time. The germline V gene encodes CDR1 KGHSH and CDR2 LQKENI. The length of the CDR3 is 15 residues. The V end was cut by 5 bases, the J end by 4 bases, with 12 bases between. The chain has TRBV18 and TRBJ2-6; D uncertain. The clonotype originates from a male patient between 10 and 17 years old who had a stem cell transplant for acute lymphoblastic leukemia, so the T cells may come from the graft donor. The sample was PBMCs, mostly from graft donor cells, taken 360 days after TCRalphabeta/CD19-depleted stem cell transplant. The CDR3 sequence: CASSIDLPGANVLTF. CDR3 sequence (DNA): TGTGCCAGCTCAATTGACCTCCCCGGGGCCAACGTCCTGACTTTC.